The clone carrying this T cell receptor beta chain occurred many times. The sample belongs to a study of patients and donors after allogeneic stem cell transplantation. From the RT-PCR reads, TCRdb called clonotypes with MiXCR, one entry per CDR3 protein. The repertoire consists of about 19,000 distinct CDR3 sequences, with 4.9% occurring once and the leading ten covering 40%. Sequencing was done on a sample of blood, either unsorted or a sorted T cell fraction (not recorded which). The clonotype originates from a human donor who was either an allogeneic HSCT recipient or a stem cell or donor lymphocyte infusion donor (not recorded which). It is not recorded whose cells these are; they may come from a transplant donor.

CDR3 nucleotides: TGTGCCAGCAGTTTAGCGGCATTGGGGACCAATGAGCAGTTCTTC. Translating gives CASSLAALGTNEQFF. The chain couples TRBV28 to TRBJ2-1; D might be TRBD1 or TRBD2, each matching 5 bases. The germline V gene has CDR1 MDHEN and CDR2 SYDVKM. This CDR3 spans 15 amino acids. Trimming removed 2 bases at V and 6 bases at J, with 14 bases between.